This T cell receptor beta chain was obtained from a study of T cell responses to AZD1222 COVID-19 vaccine. Whole-study results and caveats: There were mostly white British donors and more females than males, and clonal diversity was possibly underestimated. Baseline serostatus was positive in only six AZD1222 recipients. Nearly half of the spike-specific TCRs reportedly recognize variant regions that carry no mutations.

The ends lost 3 bases at V and 4 bases at J; junction bases unmatched: 4. Germline V gene sequence: CDR1 KGHSH, CDR2 LQKENI. The CDR3 runs 15 residues. TCRdb keeps only in-frame clones here, not all; method: immunoSEQ multiplex PCR. The sample comprises more than 95,000 clones, around 83% of which are singletons, and about 27% rests with the top ten. About this clone: Its antigen is unknown.

The clonotype was recovered from an adult who received the AZD1222 COVID-19 vaccine. The chain has TRBV18 and TRBJ2-2, with 8 bases matching TRBD1. Sample: peripheral blood, taken 28 days after the second AZD1222 dose. Here the CDR3 reads CASSPQGAATGELFF. DNA of the CDR3: TGTGCCAGCTCACCCCAGGGGGCGGCCACCGGGGAGCTGTTTTTT.